The 10 T cell receptor beta chains presented below share a single source sample, sequenced in a study of blood T cell repertoires in COVID-19. Clones were read by immunoSEQ multiplex PCR, and TCRdb kept only the in-frame ones, dropping some. The data show approximately 38,000 clones, over 75% seen once. Specimen: peripheral blood. Receptors were obtained from a man aged 30 to 39 with active or convalescent COVID-19.

The sample holds one count of this clone. The CDR3 DNA follows: TGTGCCAGCAGCTCACTCAGGGGAACCTACGAGCAGTACGTC. It specifies CASSSLRGTYEQYV. The V call is TRBV11-2, the J call TRBJ2-7, with D possibly matching TRBD1 (6 bases). The CDR3 has 14 residues. Germline CDR1 is SGHAT and CDR2 is FQNNGV. The V gene lost 4 bases and the J gene lost 2 bases, with 12 bases spanning the gap.

This sequence joins TRBV20-1 and TRBJ2-7; 11 positions agree with TRBD1. V lost 3 bases, J lost 7 bases, and 8 bases stayed unmatched. The CDR3 runs 14 residues. Germline V CDR1 and CDR2: DFQATT, SNEGSKA (reference sequence). The CDR3 DNA reads TGCAGTGCTAGTGGATTGGGACAGGGGGATGAGCAGTACTTC. This encodes CSASGLGQGDEQYF.

CDR3 protein: CASSSGGLPGTDTQYF. The CDR3 DNA reads as TGTGCCAGCAGCAGCGGCGGGCTACCGGGCACAGATACGCAGTATTTT. The V and J genes are TRBV7-8 and TRBJ2-3, with D perhaps matching TRBD2 (5 bases). Trimming left V 5 bases short and J 1 base short, with 16 bases between. This CDR3 comprises 16 residues. Germline V CDR1 and CDR2: SGHVS, FQNEAQ.

The chain employs TRBV2 and TRBJ2-1; a weak D match, TRBD1 (6 bases). Deletions cut 4 bases from V and 6 bases from J, with 22 bases between. Per germline, CDR1 SNHLY and CDR2 FYNNEI. This CDR3 is built from 17 residues. The chain's CDR3 is CASSVGGRGRLSNEQFF. For the CDR3, the DNA is TGTGCCAGCAGTGTAGGGGGTCGGGGCCGCCTCTCCAATGAGCAGTTCTTC.

The CDR3 DNA follows: TGTGCCAGCAGCCAAGAAGGAGGTTCTGAAGCTTTCTTT. It codes for CASSQEGGSEAFF. This chain uses TRBV3-1 (or the pseudogene TRBV3-2) with TRBJ1-1; D gene uncertain. In germline, CDR1 is LGHDT, CDR2 YNNKEL (reference sequence). The CDR3 length is 13 residues. V dropped 0 bases and J dropped 6 bases, with 8 bases sitting between them.

The chain links TRBV10-3 to TRBJ1-5, with D perhaps matching TRBD1 (6 bases). Trimming cost V 0 bases and J 4 bases, with 10 bases left between them. The germline CDR1 and CDR2 sequences are ENHRY and SYGVKD. The CDR3 length is 15 residues. CDR3 nucleotides: TGTGCCATCAGTGAGTCTAACAGGGCAAATCAGCCCCAGCATTTT. Protein: CAISESNRANQPQHF.

The rearrangement uses TRBV18 and TRBJ1-6; TRBD1 agrees at 10 bases. J gave up 8 bases and V 6 bases, and 4 bases lay outside the gene matches. The CDR3 sequence is 14 residues long. CDR1 and CDR2 from the germline V gene are KGHSH and LQKENI. The CDR3 coding sequence is TGTGCCAGCTCGCCGACAGGGGGCGATTCACCCCTCCACTTT. Protein product: CASSPTGGDSPLHF.

This sequence joins TRBV27 and TRBJ2-3, with 12 nucleotides matching TRBD2. The CDR3 length is 18 residues. Looked up from germline, CDR1 is MNHEY and CDR2 is SMNVEV (reference sequence). The J segment lost 3 bases and the V segment lost 4 bases, leaving 11 bases of the junction unmatched. CDR3 amino acids: CASSSLAGGRYGTDTQYF. CDR3 bases: TGTGCCAGCAGTTCCCTAGCGGGAGGGAGGTATGGTACAGATACGCAGTATTTT.

The rearrangement links TRBV10-1 to TRBJ2-5; D may be TRBD2 (5 bases). Per the germline V gene, CDR1 is WNHNN and CDR2 is SYGVQD (reference sequence). The CDR3 totals 15 residues. Trimming removed 2 bases at V and 5 bases at J, with 15 bases between. CDR3 loop: CASSEEGSSMETQYF. The CDR3 DNA is TGCGCCAGCAGTGAGGAGGGCAGCTCAATGGAGACCCAGTACTTC.

The chain joins TRBV6-6 to TRBJ2-7, with TRBD1 identical over 11 bases. The CDR3 totals 14 residues. Germline V gives CDR1 MNHNY, CDR2 SVGAGI (reference sequence). The V and J ends lost 4 bases and 3 bases, in that order; junction bases with no gene match: 2. CDR3 nucleotides: TGTGCCAGCAGTTTTGGGACAGGGGGCTACGAGCAGTACTTC. Protein: CASSFGTGGYEQYF.